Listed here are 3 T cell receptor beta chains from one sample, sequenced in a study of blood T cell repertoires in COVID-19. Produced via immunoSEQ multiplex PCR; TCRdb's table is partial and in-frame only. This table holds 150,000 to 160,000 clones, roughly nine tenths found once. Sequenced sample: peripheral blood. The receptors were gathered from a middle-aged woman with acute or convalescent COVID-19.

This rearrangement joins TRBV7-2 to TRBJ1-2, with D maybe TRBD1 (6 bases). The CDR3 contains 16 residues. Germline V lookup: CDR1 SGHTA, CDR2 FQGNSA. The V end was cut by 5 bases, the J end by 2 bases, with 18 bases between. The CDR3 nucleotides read TGTGCCAGCAGCCCAGATACAGGGAGTTCCAACTATGGCTACACCTTC. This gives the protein CASSPDTGSSNYGYTF.

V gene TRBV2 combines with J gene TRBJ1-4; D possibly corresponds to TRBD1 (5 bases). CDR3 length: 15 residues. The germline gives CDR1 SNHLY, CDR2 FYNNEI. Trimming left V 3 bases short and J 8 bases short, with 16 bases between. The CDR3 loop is CASSDREGLGEKLFF. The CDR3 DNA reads TGTGCCAGCAGTGACAGGGAAGGGCTAGGAGAAAAACTGTTTTTT.

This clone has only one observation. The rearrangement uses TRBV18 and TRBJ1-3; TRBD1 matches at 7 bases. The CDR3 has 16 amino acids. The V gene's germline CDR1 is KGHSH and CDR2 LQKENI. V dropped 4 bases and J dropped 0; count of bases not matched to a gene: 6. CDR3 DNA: TGTGCCAGCTCACTAAAGACAGGGAACTCTGGAAACACCATATATTTT. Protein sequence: CASSLKTGNSGNTIYF. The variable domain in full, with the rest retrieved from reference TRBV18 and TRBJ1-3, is NAGVMQNPRHLVRRRGQEARLRCSPMKGHSHVYWYRQLPEEGLKFMVYLQKENIIDESGMPKERFSAEFPKEGPSILRIQQVVRGDSAAYFCASSLKTGNSGNTIYFGEGSWLTVV.